The clone carrying this T cell receptor beta chain has a count of ten or more. The data were taken from a study of human T cells and chemical hapten exposure. One entry per CDR3 protein results from TCRdb running MiXCR on the RACE reads. Here the sample spans approximately 70,000 distinct CDR3 sequences, 7.5% to 10% being singletons. CDR1 and CDR2 (germline): MNHEY, SVGEGT. V shed 8 bases and J shed 8 bases, with 16 bases lying between them. The CDR3 is 13 residues long. Time point: patch test 1, 2 weeks after DPC sensitization. The treatment here: therapeutic diphenylcyclopropenone sensitization with weekly scalp DPC. Unfractionated whole blood yielded total RNA.

This specimen was whole blood, taken in connection with sensitization to the hapten diphenylcyclopropenone (DPC). The receptor was derived from a woman aged 40 to 55 with alopecia areata. Some clones in this sample may be carry-over from other donors' samples. The rearrangement uses TRBV6-2 or TRBV6-3 and TRBJ2-1; the D call may be TRBD1 or TRBD2 (5 bases each). The CDR3 protein is CASLRGTADEQFF. CDR3 nucleotides: TGTGCCAGCCTCCGGGGCACCGCGGATGAGCAGTTCTTC.